The 4 T cell receptor beta chains reported below all come from one sample, sequenced in a study of blood T cell repertoires in COVID-19. Sequencing used immunoSEQ multiplex PCR; TCRdb keeps in-frame clones, though not all of them. The table lists 250,000 to 300,000 clones, 90% of them singletons. The sample was peripheral blood. Source of these receptors: a woman in her sixties or seventies with COVID-19, enrolled during active disease.

The CDR3: CASSRQGALATNEKLFF. The DNA of the CDR3 is TGTGCCAGCAGCCGACAGGGGGCCCTCGCAACTAATGAAAAACTGTTTTTT. This rearrangement joins TRBV6-6 to TRBJ1-4; 10 bases map to TRBD1. V lost 6 bases, J lost 0 bases, and 7 bases stayed unmatched. The germline CDR1 and CDR2 sequences are MNHNY and SVGAGI (reference sequence). The CDR3 runs to 17 residues.

The chain carries TRBV7-3 and TRBJ1-2; a weak D match, TRBD1 (5 bases). This CDR3 has 13 residues. Germline V gene data show CDR1 as SGHTA and CDR2 as FQGTGA. V was shortened by 1 base and J by 8 bases, with 11 bases between the two germline ends. In DNA, the CDR3 is TGTGCCAGCAGCTTAAGCGCAGGGCAGGGCTACACCTTC. Translation: CASSLSAGQGYTF.

The chain combines TRBV11-2 with TRBJ1-4; D may be TRBD1 (6 bases). CDR3 length: 17 amino acids. Germline V lookup: CDR1 SGHAT, CDR2 FQNNGV. The V end lost 5 bases, the J end lost 0 bases, and 16 bases lay between the germline ends. The CDR3, as DNA: TGTGCCAGCAGCCCGTCTGACAGGATATCAACTAATGAAAAACTGTTTTTT. Translating it yields CASSPSDRISTNEKLFF.

This chain uses TRBV6-1 with TRBJ2-5, with 8 bases matching TRBD1. V was clipped by 2 bases and J by 4 bases; unmatched bases: 9. The germline V gene has CDR1 MNHNS and CDR2 SASEGT. CDR3 length: 16 amino acids. CDR3 in amino acids: CASSESVGQGAETQYF. DNA of the CDR3: TGTGCCAGCAGTGAATCTGTGGGGCAGGGGGCAGAGACCCAGTACTTC.